This T cell receptor (beta chain) is drawn from a study of CD8 T cells in Susac syndrome. V dropped 4 bases and J dropped 1 base, with 11 bases sitting between them. This CDR3 comprises 14 residues. The germline V gene has CDR1 SGDLS and CDR2 YYNGEE. The RNA, about 0.5 to 1 ug, was put through reverse transcription using random hexamers. MiXCR, run by TCRdb on the immunoSEQ multiplex PCR reads, gives a single entry per CDR3 protein. The data show about 120,000 distinct CDR3 sequences, just under 95% seen once. The CD8+ and CD4+ T cells were isolated magnetically using a negative isolation approach, whereas the TEMRA cells were enriched by FACS.

This TCR derives from a human donor with Susac syndrome. The chain links TRBV9 to TRBJ1-1; TRBD1 might be the D (6 bases). Source material: CD8+ T cells from PBMCs. For the CDR3, the DNA is TGTGCCAGCAGCCTACGGACAGAGAACACTGAAGCTTTCTTT. It yields the protein CASSLRTENTEAFF.